The clone carrying this T cell receptor (beta chain) has a handful of counts. What it recognizes is unknown. The germline V gene encodes CDR1 ENHRY and CDR2 SYGVKD. The CDR3 has 14 amino acids. Trimming at V came to 4 bases and at J to 6 bases, leaving 6 bases not matched to a gene. The sample belongs to a study of blood T cells in healthy people across ages. Whole-study findings and limits: A roughly linear age-dependent decrease characterized TCR beta diversity per million T cells.

Combining a sample-barcoded 5' primer with a J-beta primer mix, a second PCR ran for roughly 6 to 12 cycles. TCRdb reanalysed the 5' RACE reads using MiXCR and keeps one entry per CDR3 protein. This table has approximately 1,000,000 distinct CDR3 sequences, 40% to 55% appearing once. This rearrangement joins TRBV10-3 to TRBJ2-4; 7 bases are shared with TRBD1. This TCR derives from a woman aged 55-70 years in good health. The sequenced material came from blood. CDR3 sequence (DNA): TGTGCCATCAGTGCCACAGGGGAAGGAAACATTCAGTACTTC. Protein product: CAISATGEGNIQYF.